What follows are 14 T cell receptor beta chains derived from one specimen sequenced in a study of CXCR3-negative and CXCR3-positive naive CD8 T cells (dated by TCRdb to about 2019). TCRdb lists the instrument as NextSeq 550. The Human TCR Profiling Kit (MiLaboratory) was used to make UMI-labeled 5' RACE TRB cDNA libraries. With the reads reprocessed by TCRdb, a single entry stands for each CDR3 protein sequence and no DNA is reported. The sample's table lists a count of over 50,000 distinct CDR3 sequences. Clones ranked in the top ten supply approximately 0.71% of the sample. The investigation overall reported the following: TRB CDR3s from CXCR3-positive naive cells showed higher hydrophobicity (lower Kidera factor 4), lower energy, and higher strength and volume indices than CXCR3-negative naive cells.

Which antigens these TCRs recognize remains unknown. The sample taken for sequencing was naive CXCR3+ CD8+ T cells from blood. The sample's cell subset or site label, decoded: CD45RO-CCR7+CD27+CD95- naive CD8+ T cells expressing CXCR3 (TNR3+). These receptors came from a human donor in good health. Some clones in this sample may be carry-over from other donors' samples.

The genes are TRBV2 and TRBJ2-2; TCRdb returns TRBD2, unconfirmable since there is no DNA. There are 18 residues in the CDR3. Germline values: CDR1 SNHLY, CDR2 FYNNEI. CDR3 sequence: CASRGTSGVRTNTGELFF. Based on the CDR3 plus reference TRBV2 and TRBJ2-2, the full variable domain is EPEVTQTPSHQVTQMGQEVILRCVPISNHLYFYWYRQILGQKVEFLVSFYNNEISEKSEIFDDQFSVERPDGSNFTLKIRSTKLEDSAMYFCASRGTSGVRTNTGELFFGEGSRLTVL.

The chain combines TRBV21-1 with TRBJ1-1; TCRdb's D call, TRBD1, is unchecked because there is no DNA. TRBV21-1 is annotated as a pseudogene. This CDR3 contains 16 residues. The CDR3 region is CASSKVFNRVNTEAFF.

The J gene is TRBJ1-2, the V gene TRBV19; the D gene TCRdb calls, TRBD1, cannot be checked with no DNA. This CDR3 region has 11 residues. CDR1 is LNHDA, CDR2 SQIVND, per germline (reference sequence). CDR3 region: CAIDREGGYTF.

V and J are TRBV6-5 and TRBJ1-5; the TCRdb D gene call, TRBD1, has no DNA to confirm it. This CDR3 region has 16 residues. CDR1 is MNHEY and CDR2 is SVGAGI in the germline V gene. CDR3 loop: CASSYNAPEGNQPQHF.

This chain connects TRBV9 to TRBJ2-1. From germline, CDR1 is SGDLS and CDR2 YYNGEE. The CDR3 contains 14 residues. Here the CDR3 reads CASSVGLSYNEQFF.

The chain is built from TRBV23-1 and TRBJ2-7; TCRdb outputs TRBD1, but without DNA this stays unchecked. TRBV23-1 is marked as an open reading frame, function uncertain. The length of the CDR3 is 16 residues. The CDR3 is CASSQSCVGGPYEQYF.

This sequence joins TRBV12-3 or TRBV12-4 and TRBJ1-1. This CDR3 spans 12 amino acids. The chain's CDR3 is CASRIQNTEAFF.

CDR3 sequence: CSVEIRGPKTQYF. V is TRBV29-1 and J is TRBJ2-3; TCRdb outputs TRBD1, but without DNA this stays unchecked. Germline V gene lookup returns CDR1 SQVTM and CDR2 ANQGSEA. CDR3 length: 13 amino acids.

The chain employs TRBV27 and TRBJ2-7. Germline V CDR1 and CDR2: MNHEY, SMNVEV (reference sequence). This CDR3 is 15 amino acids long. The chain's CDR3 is CASSTLQGSSYEQYF.

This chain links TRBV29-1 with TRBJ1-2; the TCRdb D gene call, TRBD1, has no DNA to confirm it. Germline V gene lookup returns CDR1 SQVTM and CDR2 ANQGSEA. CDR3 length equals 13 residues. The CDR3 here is CSVDRGENYGYTF.

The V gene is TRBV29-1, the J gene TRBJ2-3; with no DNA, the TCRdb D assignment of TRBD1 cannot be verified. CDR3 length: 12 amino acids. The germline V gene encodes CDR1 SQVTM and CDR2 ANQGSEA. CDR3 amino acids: CSVPTGWDTQYF.

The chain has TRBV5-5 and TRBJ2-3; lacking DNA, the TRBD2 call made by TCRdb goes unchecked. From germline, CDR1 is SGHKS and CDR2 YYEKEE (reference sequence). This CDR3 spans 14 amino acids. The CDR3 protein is CASSLFSGVDTQYF.

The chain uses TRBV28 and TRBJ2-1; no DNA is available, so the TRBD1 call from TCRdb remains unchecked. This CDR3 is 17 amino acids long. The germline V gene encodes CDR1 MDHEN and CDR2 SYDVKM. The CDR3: CASSLLGRLIENNEQFF.

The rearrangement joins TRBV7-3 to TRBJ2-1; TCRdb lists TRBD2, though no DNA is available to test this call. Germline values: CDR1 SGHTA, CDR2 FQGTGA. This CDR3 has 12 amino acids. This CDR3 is CASSMTAGEQFF.